Presented here are 20 T cell receptor beta chains from one specimen sequenced in a study of long-term antiretroviral therapy in people with HIV. Researchers ran immunoSEQ v3.0 at survey level. Repertoires were generated with immunoSEQ multiplex PCR, while TCRdb's copy carries only in-frame clones and drops some. The data contain under 50,000 clones, 85% to 90% of them singletons. The source was unsorted PBMCs, collected 1.2 years after starting antiretroviral therapy. The receptors derive from a woman between 45 and 65 years old with HIV.

The gene calls are TRBV7-2 and TRBJ1-5; unclear D gene. The CDR3 contains 12 residues. Germline CDR1 is SGHTA and CDR2 is FQGNSA. Trimming removed 5 bases at V and 3 bases at J, with 5 bases between. CDR3 coding DNA: TGTGCCAGCAGCGGCACCAATCAGCCCCAGCATTTT. This sequence encodes CASSGTNQPQHF.

This sequence joins TRBV18 and TRBJ2-5; 8 bases are a match to TRBD2. Germline CDR1 KGHSH, CDR2 LQKENI. The CDR3 has 15 amino acids. J gave up 0 bases and V 2 bases, and 2 bases lay outside the gene matches. The CDR3 DNA follows: TGTGCCAGCTCACCATTGCGGGGGGACCAAGAGACCCAGTACTTC. This gives the protein CASSPLRGDQETQYF.

The chain recombines TRBV29-1 with TRBJ1-4; TRBD1 might be the D (5 bases). The V gene's germline CDR1 is SQVTM and CDR2 ANQGSEA. The length of the CDR3 is 13 residues. The V and J ends lost 4 bases and 7 bases respectively, with 13 bases between them. CDR3 protein: CSVARQGSEKLFF. CDR3 in DNA: TGCAGCGTTGCGAGGCAGGGCAGTGAAAAACTGTTTTTT.

This rearrangement joins TRBV29-1 to TRBJ2-1, with D possibly being TRBD2 (5 bases). With 6 bases removed from V and 0 bases from J, the gap between germline ends came to 15 bases. Germline V gene sequence: CDR1 SQVTM, CDR2 ANQGSEA. The CDR3 runs to 15 residues. The CDR3 DNA reads as TGCAGCGTGACTATGTCAGAACGCTCCTACAATGAGCAGTTCTTC. This translates into CSVTMSERSYNEQFF.

The chain has TRBV4-2 and TRBJ2-4; 8 bases agree with TRBD1. Trimming took 0 bases from V and 4 from J; bases not matched to a gene: 2. The CDR3 spans 15 residues. In germline, CDR1 is LGHNA, CDR2 YNFKEQ. The CDR3 sequence: CASSQEWTGKNIQYF. CDR3 nucleotide sequence: TGTGCCAGCAGCCAAGAATGGACAGGGAAAAACATTCAGTACTTC.

The CDR3 spells CASSLTADRAGGYGYTF. In DNA, the CDR3 is TGTGCCAGCAGCTTAACGGCGGACAGGGCTGGGGGCTATGGCTACACCTTC. The J gene is TRBJ1-2, the V gene TRBV7-3, with TRBD1 matching over 8 bases. The V and J ends lost 0 bases and 4 bases, in that order; junction bases with no gene match: 10. Per germline, CDR1 SGHTA and CDR2 FQGTGA. The CDR3 runs to 17 residues.

The rearrangement links TRBV2 to TRBJ2-1; 8 nucleotides agree with TRBD2. This CDR3 comprises 16 residues. Germline CDR1 reads SNHLY; CDR2 reads FYNNEI. Trimming cost V 1 base and J 2 bases; bases outside gene matches: 4. DNA for the CDR3: TGTGCCAGCAGTGAAGAGGCACTAGCGGCCTACAATGAGCAGTTCTTC. It is translated as CASSEEALAAYNEQFF.

The chain has TRBV30 and TRBJ2-3; TRBD2 agrees at 11 bases. With 1 base clipped from V and 1 base from J, the junction kept 4 bases outside the gene matches. This CDR3 has 16 amino acids. In germline, CDR1 is GTSNPN, CDR2 SVGIG (reference sequence). The CDR3 sequence: CAWSDWTSGRTDTQYF. Written as DNA, the CDR3 is TGTGCCTGGAGTGACTGGACTAGCGGGCGCACAGATACGCAGTATTTT.

The V and J genes are TRBV11-2 and TRBJ2-3; D possibly corresponds to TRBD1 (6 bases). CDR3 length: 15 amino acids. Trimming pared 1 base from V and 4 bases from J, leaving 12 bases between. Germline assignment: CDR1 SGHAT and CDR2 FQNNGV. CDR3 protein: CASSLVAGAADTQYF. The CDR3 DNA follows: TGTGCCAGCAGCTTAGTTGCAGGGGCGGCAGATACGCAGTATTTT.

The rearrangement uses TRBV5-5 and TRBJ1-4; perhaps TRBD1 as D (5 bases). Germline CDR1 and CDR2: SGHKS and YYEKEE (reference sequence). Trimming stripped 3 bases from V and 0 bases from J, with 9 bases between. There are 15 residues in the CDR3. The CDR3: CASSSGTATNEKLFF. CDR3 nucleotides: TGTGCCAGCAGCTCGGGGACGGCAACTAATGAAAAACTGTTTTTT.

The chain links TRBV19 to TRBJ1-6; a possible D gene is TRBD1 (5 bases). The CDR3 spans 13 residues. The V end was cut by 8 bases, the J end by 6 bases, with 11 bases between. Germline assignment: CDR1 LNHDA and CDR2 SQIVND (reference sequence). The DNA for the CDR3 is TGTGCCAGTTCGACAGCTTCTAATTCACCCCTCCACTTT. Protein sequence: CASSTASNSPLHF.

CDR3 in DNA: TGTGCCAGCAGTCAGGTCCTAGAACAAGAGACCCAGTACTTC. It is translated as CASSQVLEQETQYF. This rearrangement joins TRBV11-2 to TRBJ2-5; unclear D gene. Trimming removed 6 bases at V and 2 bases at J, with 13 bases between. The CDR3 is 14 amino acids. In germline, CDR1 is SGHAT, CDR2 FQNNGV.

The chain combines TRBV5-4 with TRBJ2-1, with TRBD2 as a possible D gene (7 bases). Trimming took 0 bases from V and 5 from J, leaving 12 bases between them. Germline V gene sequence: CDR1 SGHNT, CDR2 YYREEE (reference sequence). This CDR3 contains 15 residues. In nucleotides, the CDR3 is TGTGCCAGCAGCTTGGTAGGGGGGGCCAACAATGAGCAGTTCTTC. It yields the protein CASSLVGGANNEQFF.

This sequence joins TRBV6-5 and TRBJ1-1; D remains ambiguous. Trimming took 7 bases from V and 11 from J, leaving 17 bases between them. Germline loops: CDR1 MNHEY, CDR2 SVGAGI. The CDR3 is made up of 12 amino acids. The CDR3 sequence: CASKWDDRRAFF. CDR3 DNA: TGTGCCAGCAAGTGGGATGATAGGAGGGCTTTCTTT.

The rearrangement joins TRBV5-1 to TRBJ1-1, with TRBD1 as a possible D gene (5 bases). The V end was cut by 6 bases, the J end by 3 bases, with 12 bases between. The germline gives CDR1 SGHRS, CDR2 YFSETQ. The CDR3 runs to 13 residues. CDR3 nucleotide sequence: TGCGCCAGCAAAGCACAGGCTGACACTGAAGCTTTCTTT. This encodes CASKAQADTEAFF.

The CDR3 coding sequence is TGTGCCAGCATCCCGGGACACCGAGCCCATCAGCCCCAGCATTTT. This codes for CASIPGHRAHQPQHF. The rearrangement joins TRBV6-1 to TRBJ1-5; the D gene is possibly TRBD1 (6 bases). The germline CDR1 and CDR2 sequences are MNHNS and SASEGT. V gave up 7 bases and J gave up 5 bases, with 18 bases separating them. The CDR3 runs to 15 residues.

The chain joins TRBV7-9 to TRBJ1-3, with unresolved D. The V end was cut by 3 bases, the J end by 0 bases, with 15 bases between. Per germline, CDR1 SEHNR and CDR2 FQNEAQ (reference sequence). This CDR3 has 17 amino acids. In DNA form, the CDR3 reads TGTGCCAGCAGCTTGGGTGTTTCCGGATACTCTGGAAACACCATATATTTT. It specifies CASSLGVSGYSGNTIYF.

To note about this clone: The same CDR3 also results from other DNA sequences found in this sample. V gene TRBV30 combines with J gene TRBJ2-7; 7 bases map to TRBD1. This CDR3 spans 13 amino acids. The V and J ends lost 2 bases and 2 bases, in that order; junction bases with no gene match: 3. Germline-derived CDR1 and CDR2 are GTSNPN and SVGIG (reference sequence). The CDR3 loop reads CAWSLDRAYEQYF. As DNA, the CDR3 is TGTGCCTGGAGTCTTGACAGGGCCTACGAGCAGTACTTC.

The chain links TRBV7-9 to TRBJ2-7, with D tentatively TRBD1 (6 bases). This CDR3 is built from 15 residues. Germline-derived CDR1 and CDR2 are SEHNR and FQNEAQ (reference sequence). V dropped 5 bases and J dropped 2 bases, with 16 bases sitting between them. This CDR3 reads CASSPTGFWTYEQYF. CDR3 DNA: TGTGCCAGCAGCCCCACAGGGTTCTGGACCTACGAGCAGTACTTC.

The chain joins TRBV19 to TRBJ1-2; D gene unclear. V was clipped by 6 bases and J by 2 bases, with 7 bases between them. The CDR3 extends over 12 amino acids. CDR1 LNHDA and CDR2 SQIVND come from the germline V gene (reference sequence). The CDR3 loop is CASSPENYGYTF. DNA of the CDR3: TGTGCCAGTAGCCCAGAGAACTATGGCTACACCTTC.